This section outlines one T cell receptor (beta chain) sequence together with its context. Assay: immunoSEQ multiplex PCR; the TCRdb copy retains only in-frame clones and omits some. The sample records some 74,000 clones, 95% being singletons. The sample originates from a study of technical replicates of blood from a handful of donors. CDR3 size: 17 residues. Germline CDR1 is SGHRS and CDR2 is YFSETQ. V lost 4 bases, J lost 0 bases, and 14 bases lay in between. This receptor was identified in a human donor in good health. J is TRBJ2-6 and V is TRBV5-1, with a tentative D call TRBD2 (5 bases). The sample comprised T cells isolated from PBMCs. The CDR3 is CASSPGFGISGANVLTF. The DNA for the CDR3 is TGCGCCAGCAGCCCCGGTTTCGGGATCTCTGGGGCCAACGTCCTGACTTTC.